Included here is one T cell receptor (beta chain) sequence, with context. Source study methods: Nucleated cell number was recorded as an estimate derived from reference gene primer amplification. Assay used: immunoSEQ multiplex PCR; TCRdb lists only in-frame clones, some missing. D and trimming were read from the DNA, whereas the V and J calls and clone size are those reported in that table. The sample yields around 340,000 clones, about four fifths seen once. With V trimmed by 4 bases and J by 5 bases, 6 bases remained unmatched. CDR3 length: 15 amino acids. The germline V gene has CDR1 LGHDT and CDR2 YNNKEL (reference sequence). This specimen comes from a study of blood T cell repertoires in COVID-19.

This receptor was obtained from a man aged 25 to 40 with active or convalescent COVID-19. The chain uses TRBV3-1 (or the pseudogene TRBV3-2) and TRBJ2-5, with 11 bases fitting TRBD1. Sequenced sample: peripheral blood. CDR3 coding DNA: TGTGCCAGCAGCCTCGGGACAGGGGGTAGGGAGACCCAGTACTTC. This codes for CASSLGTGGRETQYF.